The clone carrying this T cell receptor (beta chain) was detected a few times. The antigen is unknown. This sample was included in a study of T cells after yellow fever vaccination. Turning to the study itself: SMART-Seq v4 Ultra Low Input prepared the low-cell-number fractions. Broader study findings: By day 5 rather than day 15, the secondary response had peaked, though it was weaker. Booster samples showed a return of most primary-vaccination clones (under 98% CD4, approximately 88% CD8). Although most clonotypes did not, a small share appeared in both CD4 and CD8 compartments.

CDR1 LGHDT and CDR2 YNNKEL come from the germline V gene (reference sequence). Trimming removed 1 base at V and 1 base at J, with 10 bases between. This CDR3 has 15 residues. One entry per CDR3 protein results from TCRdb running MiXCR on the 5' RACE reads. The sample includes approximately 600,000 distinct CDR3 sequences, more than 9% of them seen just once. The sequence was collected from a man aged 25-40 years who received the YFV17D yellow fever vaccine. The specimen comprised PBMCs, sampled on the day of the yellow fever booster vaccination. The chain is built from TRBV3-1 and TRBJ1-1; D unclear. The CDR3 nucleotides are TGTGCCAGCAGCCAAGTTTACTTACAGAACACTGAAGCTTTCTTT. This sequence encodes CASSQVYLQNTEAFF.